Presented here are 26 T cell receptor beta chains from one specimen sequenced in a study of PD-1 blockade in classical Hodgkin lymphoma. Sequencing used immunoSEQ multiplex PCR; TCRdb keeps in-frame clones, though not all of them. The sample carries some 86,000 clones, over 75% recorded once. Time point specified: cycle 4 day 1 (C4D1), after 6 weeks of nivolumab. Brentuximab vedotin exposure varied among the patients, all of whom had relapsed after autologous stem cell transplantation. The sample consisted of peripheral blood mononuclear cells (PBMCs), taken before the fourth cycle of nivolumab. These receptors were taken from a human donor with classical Hodgkin lymphoma.

The chain is built from TRBV7-9 and TRBJ1-2; no reliable D call. V was trimmed by 0 bases and J by 3 bases, leaving 2 bases between them. The germline gives CDR1 SEHNR, CDR2 FQNEAQ (reference sequence). The CDR3 runs 12 residues. CDR3 in amino acids: CASSLAYYGYTF. CDR3 nucleotide sequence: TGTGCCAGCAGCTTAGCATACTATGGCTACACCTTC.

The chain employs TRBV5-1 and TRBJ2-7; possibly TRBD2 for D (6 bases). CDR1 and CDR2 from the germline V gene are SGHRS and YFSETQ. The CDR3 consists of 14 residues. The V gene lost 4 bases and the J gene lost 4 bases, with 15 bases spanning the gap. CDR3 amino acids: CASSTDPGDYEQYF. In DNA form, the CDR3 reads TGCGCCAGCAGCACCGACCCGGGGGATTACGAGCAGTACTTC.

The chain is built from TRBV30 and TRBJ2-7; D is possibly TRBD1 (6 bases). Germline CDR1 and CDR2: GTSNPN and SVGIG (reference sequence). The CDR3 covers 12 residues. With 4 bases removed from V and 2 bases from J, the gap between germline ends came to 9 bases. CDR3: CAWTTGTYEQYF. The DNA of the CDR3 is TGTGCCTGGACTACAGGGACCTACGAGCAGTACTTC.

The chain employs TRBV27 and TRBJ2-7; D is possibly TRBD2 (5 bases). Trimming stripped 4 bases from V and 0 bases from J, with 10 bases between. CDR1 MNHEY and CDR2 SMNVEV come from the germline V gene (reference sequence). The CDR3 is 14 residues long. CDR3 sequence reads: CASSSGLSSYEQYF. In DNA, the CDR3 is TGTGCCAGCAGTTCAGGACTGAGCTCCTACGAGCAGTACTTC.

The J gene is TRBJ2-3, the V gene TRBV9; weak D call: TRBD2 (5 bases). Trimming left V 5 bases short and J 4 bases short, with 14 bases between. Per the germline V gene, CDR1 is SGDLS and CDR2 is YYNGEE. The CDR3 has 14 residues. Here the CDR3 reads CASSVYTSSDTQYF. The CDR3 coding sequence is TGTGCCAGCAGTGTTTATACTAGTTCAGATACGCAGTATTTT. Together with reference TRBV9 and TRBJ2-3, the CDR3 gives the full variable domain: DSGVTQTPKHLITATGQRVTLRCSPRSGDLSVYWYQQSLDQGLQFLIQYYNGEERAKGNILERFSAQQFPDLHSELNLSSLELGDSALYFCASSVYTSSDTQYFGPGTRLTVL.

The rearrangement uses TRBV11-2 and TRBJ2-7; unclear D gene. CDR1 SGHAT and CDR2 FQNNGV come from the germline V gene. V was shortened by 1 base and J by 2 bases, with 15 bases between the two germline ends. The CDR3 contains 16 residues. In DNA form, the CDR3 reads TGTGCCAGCAGCTTAGGAATCCTAGGATCCGCCTACGAGCAGTACTTC. Translating it yields CASSLGILGSAYEQYF.

The V gene is TRBV7-9, the J gene TRBJ2-6; 8 bases fit TRBD1. Germline V gene data show CDR1 as SEHNR and CDR2 as FQNEAQ (reference sequence). V shed 4 bases, J shed 1 base, and the junction held 6 bases outside the gene matches. This CDR3 is 17 amino acids long. The chain's CDR3 is CASSSIQGESGANVLTF. In DNA form, the CDR3 reads TGTGCCAGCAGCTCTATACAGGGGGAATCTGGGGCCAACGTCCTGACTTTC.

The gene calls are TRBV30 and TRBJ2-2, with no clear D. This CDR3 comprises 14 residues. V shed 3 bases and J shed 6 bases, with 14 bases lying between them. Germline-derived CDR1 and CDR2 are GTSNPN and SVGIG (reference sequence). For the CDR3, the DNA is TGTGCCTGGAGGCCGGCCCCAGTTGCCGGGGAGCTGTTTTTT. This translates into CAWRPAPVAGELFF. Variable domain in full (rest from reference TRBV30 and TRBJ2-2): SQTIHQWPATLVQPVGSPLSLECTVEGTSNPNLYWYRQAAGRGLQLLFYSVGIGQISSEVPQNLSASRPQDRQFILSSKKLLLSDSGFYLCAWRPAPVAGELFFGEGSRLTVL.

This chain connects TRBV11-1 to TRBJ2-5; the D is unclear. The germline gives CDR1 SGHAT, CDR2 FQDESV (reference sequence). This CDR3 region has 13 residues. V lost 1 base and J 0 bases, leaving 3 bases between the germline ends. The CDR3 is CASSLGYQETQYF. DNA for the CDR3: TGTGCCAGCAGCTTAGGGTACCAAGAGACCCAGTACTTC. Based on the CDR3 plus reference TRBV11-1 and TRBJ2-5, the full variable domain is EAEVAQSPRYKITEKSQAVAFWCDPISGHATLYWYRQILGQGPELLVQFQDESVVDDSQLPKDRFSAERLKGVDSTLKIQPAELGDSAMYLCASSLGYQETQYFGPGTRLLVL.

V and J are TRBV30 and TRBJ1-2; D gene uncertain. With 6 bases removed from V and 2 bases from J, the gap between germline ends came to 19 bases. CDR1 is GTSNPN, CDR2 SVGIG, per germline (reference sequence). This CDR3 contains 15 residues. The CDR3 is CACPGEGNLNYGYTF. CDR3 coding DNA: TGTGCCTGCCCGGGAGAGGGAAACCTGAACTATGGCTACACCTTC.

This clone was recorded once. V usage is TRBV18 and J usage is TRBJ1-2; unclear D gene. CDR1 is KGHSH and CDR2 is LQKENI in the germline V gene. This CDR3 is built from 16 residues. Trimming stripped 6 bases from V and 0 bases from J, with 17 bases between. The CDR3 region has the DNA TGTGCCAGCTCCCGTCCTCCAGACAAATCTAACTATGGCTACACCTTC. Translated, it gives CASSRPPDKSNYGYTF.

This rearrangement joins TRBV29-1 to TRBJ1-3; no firm D call. CDR3 size: 10 residues. CDR1 and CDR2 (germline): SQVTM, ANQGSEA. V was shortened by 5 bases and J by 8 bases, with 7 bases between the two germline ends. CDR3 coding DNA: TGCAGCGTTAACGCTGACACCATATATTTT. Translation gives CSVNADTIYF.

The chain has TRBV5-4 and TRBJ2-4; 11 bases align to TRBD2. The trim removed 7 bases at V and 5 bases at J, leaving 5 bases unmatched. Germline CDR1 is SGHNT and CDR2 is YYREEE (reference sequence). This CDR3 has 14 residues. DNA for the CDR3: TGTGCCAGCGGTTTTAGCGGGGGGGAAAACATTCAGTACTTC. Translation gives CASGFSGGENIQYF.

The chain employs TRBV7-6 and TRBJ1-6, with D hard to call. The CDR3 totals 16 residues. V was cut by 4 bases and J by 0 bases, with 10 bases left in between. CDR1 and CDR2 (germline): SGHVS, FNYEAQ. CDR3 DNA: TGTGCCAGCAGCTCCGAATGGAGCTCCTATAATTCACCCCTCCACTTT. Residues: CASSSEWSSYNSPLHF.

The rearrangement uses TRBV6-5 and TRBJ1-1; 8 bases are shared with TRBD1. The ends lost 8 bases at V and 5 bases at J; junction bases unmatched: 1. The length of the CDR3 is 11 residues. CDR1 MNHEY and CDR2 SVGAGI come from the germline V gene. As DNA, the CDR3 is TGTGCCAGCGGGACAGGTACTGAAGCTTTCTTT. Its protein product is CASGTGTEAFF.

This clone was counted between two and nine times. The CDR3 loop is CASSPAPEDTEAFF. The CDR3 bases are TGTGCCAGCAGCCCCGCCCCCGAGGACACTGAAGCTTTCTTT. The chain employs TRBV9 and TRBJ1-1; D not certain. The germline V gene has CDR1 SGDLS and CDR2 YYNGEE. V lost 4 bases to trimming and J lost 3 bases, with 13 bases between them. The CDR3 loop spans 14 amino acids. Supplemented by reference TRBV9 and TRBJ1-1, the full variable domain reads DSGVTQTPKHLITATGQRVTLRCSPRSGDLSVYWYQQSLDQGLQFLIQYYNGEERAKGNILERFSAQQFPDLHSELNLSSLELGDSALYFCASSPAPEDTEAFFGQGTRLTVV.

The rearrangement links TRBV5-6 to TRBJ1-3, with D tentatively TRBD1 (6 bases). The germline V gene encodes CDR1 SGHDT and CDR2 YYEEEE. Trimming took 2 bases from V and 0 from J, leaving 9 bases between them. This CDR3 is built from 15 residues. The CDR3 DNA reads as TGTGCCAGCAGCTTTGACAGGAACTCTGGAAACACCATATATTTT. This sequence encodes CASSFDRNSGNTIYF.

V is TRBV4-2 and J is TRBJ1-1; the D gene is possibly TRBD1 (5 bases). CDR3 size: 12 residues. Deletions cut 0 bases from V and 10 bases from J, with 9 bases between. CDR1 and CDR2 from the germline V gene are LGHNA and YNFKEQ. CDR3 loop: CASSQDTGRAFF. Here the CDR3 DNA reads TGTGCCAGCAGCCAAGATACAGGAAGAGCTTTCTTT.

This chain joins TRBV6-5 and TRBJ2-7, with 8 bases lining up with TRBD1. The CDR3 contains 15 residues. The germline gives CDR1 MNHEY, CDR2 SVGAGI. V trimming: 4 bases; J trimming: 4 bases; junction bases outside the gene matches: 9. The CDR3 protein is CASSSQTGESYEQYF. CDR3 coding DNA: TGTGCCAGCAGTTCCCAGACAGGGGAGTCATACGAGCAGTACTTC.

This rearrangement joins TRBV19 to TRBJ2-3; 12 bases fit TRBD2. The germline V gene encodes CDR1 LNHDA and CDR2 SQIVND (reference sequence). The J segment lost 0 bases and the V segment lost 3 bases, leaving 1 base of the junction unmatched. The CDR3 runs 16 residues. The CDR3 DNA reads TGTGCCAGTAGTATGACTAGCGGGGGAAGCACAGATACGCAGTATTTT. Its protein product is CASSMTSGGSTDTQYF.

This chain joins TRBV7-9 and TRBJ2-5; 12 bases align to TRBD2. The germline CDR1 and CDR2 sequences are SEHNR and FQNEAQ (reference sequence). This CDR3 contains 14 residues. V shed 6 bases and J 7 bases; nucleotides not matched to a gene: 6. CDR3: CASRRLAGVLTQYF. CDR3 bases: TGTGCCAGCAGACGACTAGCGGGGGTGTTGACCCAGTACTTC.

The chain uses TRBV9 and TRBJ2-6, with 7 bases aligning to TRBD1. CDR1 and CDR2 from the germline V gene are SGDLS and YYNGEE. The CDR3 sequence is 20 residues long. The trim removed 3 bases at V and 0 bases at J, leaving 15 bases unmatched. Written as DNA, the CDR3 is TGTGCCAGCAGCGCTTACCTACCGGGACAGCTATCCTCTGGGGCCAACGTCCTGACTTTC. Its translation is CASSAYLPGQLSSGANVLTF.

This chain links TRBV27 with TRBJ2-7; D not resolved. Trimming shortened V by 5 bases and J by 2 bases, and 4 bases separated the two germline ends. The CDR3 extends over 11 amino acids. Germline CDR1 is MNHEY and CDR2 is SMNVEV (reference sequence). This chain's CDR3 is CASSTPYEQYF. The CDR3 DNA reads TGTGCCAGCAGTACACCCTACGAGCAGTACTTC.

The rearrangement uses TRBV5-1 and TRBJ1-6; 9 nucleotides align to TRBD1. This CDR3 comprises 17 residues. V lost 0 bases, J lost 10 bases, and 11 bases stayed unmatched. Looked up from germline, CDR1 is SGHRS and CDR2 is YFSETQ. The CDR3 here is CASSLAVRDRAYSPLHF. The CDR3 nucleotides are TGCGCCAGCAGCTTGGCTGTCCGGGACAGGGCTTACTCACCCCTCCACTTT.

CDR3 in amino acids: CASSEALNLNTEAFF. The CDR3 DNA reads TGTGCCAGCAGTGAAGCGCTTAACCTGAACACTGAAGCTTTCTTT. This chain links TRBV2 with TRBJ1-1; unclear D gene. V was shortened by 0 bases and J by 0 bases, with 8 bases between the two germline ends. CDR1 and CDR2 (germline): SNHLY, FYNNEI. This CDR3 region has 15 residues.

V gene TRBV7-2 combines with J gene TRBJ2-3; no clear D. In germline, CDR1 is SGHTA, CDR2 FQGNSA. CDR3 length: 14 amino acids. Trimming cost V 4 bases and J 2 bases, with 10 bases left between them. CDR3 protein: CASSSGPLTDTQYF. The CDR3 DNA reads TGTGCCAGCAGCTCAGGACCCCTCACAGATACGCAGTATTTT.